The next 32 T cell receptor beta chains were all read from a single sample in a study of technical replicates of blood from a few donors. Produced via immunoSEQ multiplex PCR; TCRdb's table is partial and in-frame only. This table has about 70,000 clones, roughly nine tenths appearing once. The material sequenced was PBMCs. Every receptor here comes from a human donor in good health. Some clones in this sample may be carry-over from other donors' samples.

The chain is built from TRBV28 and TRBJ2-3; TRBD1 matches at 8 bases. The CDR3 is made up of 13 amino acids. V lost 3 bases and J lost 8; bases outside the gene matches: 4. Per germline, CDR1 MDHEN and CDR2 SYDVKM. CDR3 loop: CASSFRTGSTQYF. In DNA, the CDR3 is TGTGCCAGCAGTTTCCGGACAGGGAGTACGCAGTATTTT.

This chain links TRBV5-1 with TRBJ2-6, with a weak D call TRBD1 (6 bases). Germline V gene data show CDR1 as SGHRS and CDR2 as YFSETQ. V dropped 4 bases and J dropped 0 bases, with 14 bases sitting between them. The CDR3 runs to 17 residues. The CDR3 sequence is CASSKDSRFSGANVLTF. The CDR3 coding sequence is TGCGCCAGCAGCAAGGACAGCCGATTCTCTGGGGCCAACGTCCTGACTTTC.

This clone came up once. V and J are TRBV5-1 and TRBJ1-5; D is uncertain. Germline-derived CDR1 and CDR2 are SGHRS and YFSETQ. Trimming took off 7 bases at V and 2 bases at J, with 13 bases between the two ends. This CDR3 region has 14 residues. CDR3 in amino acids: CASAIEGGNQPQHF. DNA of the CDR3: TGCGCCAGCGCCATAGAGGGCGGCAATCAGCCCCAGCATTTT.

CDR3 region: CASSLWTGDSPLHF. The CDR3 bases are TGTGCCAGCAGTCTGTGGACAGGGGATTCACCCCTCCACTTT. This chain joins TRBV27 and TRBJ1-6; 9 positions agree with TRBD1. This CDR3 has 14 residues. From germline, CDR1 is MNHEY and CDR2 SMNVEV (reference sequence). Losses at the gene ends were 5 bases for V and 8 bases for J; bases not matched to a gene: 4.

This clone was seen once. The chain employs TRBV15 and TRBJ1-3; 7 bases are a match to TRBD1. The CDR3 spans 17 residues. V shed 0 bases and J 1 base; nucleotides not matched to a gene: 6. Looked up from germline, CDR1 is LNHNV and CDR2 is YYDKDF (reference sequence). CDR3 protein: CATSRDPGGRSGNTIYF. As DNA, the CDR3 is TGTGCCACCAGCAGAGATCCAGGGGGACGTTCTGGAAACACCATATATTTT.

V gene TRBV7-3 combines with J gene TRBJ2-1, with 7 bases aligning to TRBD2. Germline CDR1 SGHTA, CDR2 FQGTGA. The CDR3 is 13 residues long. The ends lost 2 bases at V and 9 bases at J; junction bases unmatched: 4. The CDR3 is CASSLRGESEQFF. CDR3 DNA sequence: TGTGCCAGCAGCTTACGGGGGGAGAGTGAGCAGTTCTTC.

This clone showed up just a few times. The rearrangement links TRBV6-5 to TRBJ2-3; perhaps TRBD2 as D (6 bases). Germline CDR1 is MNHEY and CDR2 is SVGAGI. V lost 2 bases, J lost 3 bases, and 9 bases lay in between. The CDR3 is 14 amino acids. CDR3 sequence: CASSYASATDTQYF. CDR3 nucleotides: TGTGCCAGCAGTTACGCTAGCGCTACAGATACGCAGTATTTT.

DNA of the CDR3: TGTGCCAGCAGCTTAGCGGGAGGGCCGAGAGATACGCAGTATTTT. Its translation: CASSLAGGPRDTQYF. The chain employs TRBV7-2 and TRBJ2-3; 7 bases are a match to TRBD2. The V gene's germline CDR1 is SGHTA and CDR2 FQGNSA. The CDR3 consists of 15 residues. The ends lost 0 bases at V and 5 bases at J; junction bases unmatched: 5.

The J gene is TRBJ2-3, the V gene TRBV10-3; TRBD1 might be the D (6 bases). The CDR3 covers 17 residues. CDR1 is ENHRY, CDR2 SYGVKD, per germline. Trimming removed 2 bases at V and 0 bases at J, with 15 bases between. The CDR3 sequence: CAISEGRTVTSTDTQYF. The CDR3 DNA is TGTGCCATCAGTGAGGGAAGGACAGTAACTAGCACAGATACGCAGTATTTT.

The genes are TRBV7-6 and TRBJ2-5; TRBD1 matches 9 bases. The CDR3 covers 15 residues. V lost 5 bases, J lost 3 bases, and 7 bases stayed unmatched. Germline V CDR1 and CDR2: SGHVS, FNYEAQ. CDR3 DNA: TGTGCCAGCAGCCGAGGGACAGGGCCCGAAGAGACCCAGTACTTC. Its protein product is CASSRGTGPEETQYF.

This chain links TRBV7-9 with TRBJ1-3; 9 nucleotides match TRBD1. Unmatched junction bases numbered 9, after V lost 5 bases and J lost 10 bases. CDR1 SEHNR and CDR2 FQNEAQ come from the germline V gene (reference sequence). The CDR3 is 14 residues long. CDR3 protein: CASSPTGTGTTIYF. Written as DNA, the CDR3 is TGTGCCAGCAGCCCGACTGGGACAGGGACGACCATATATTTT.

The chain uses TRBV15 and TRBJ2-3; weak D call: TRBD2 (6 bases). The CDR3 consists of 16 residues. Between the trimmed V and J ends, which lost 0 bases and 5 bases, there was a span of 15 bases. Germline lookup yields CDR1 LNHNV and CDR2 YYDKDF (reference sequence). The CDR3 here is CATSRDPQTSRDTQYF. The CDR3 region has the DNA TGTGCCACCAGCAGAGATCCACAGACTAGTAGAGATACGCAGTATTTT. Looking up the rest from reference TRBV15 and TRBJ2-3 gives the full variable domain: DAMVIQNPRYQVTQFGKPVTLSCSQTLNHNVMYWYQQKSSQAPKLLFHYYDKDFNNEADTPDNFQSRRPNTSFCFLDIRSPGLGDTAMYLCATSRDPQTSRDTQYFGPGTRLTVL.

The chain carries TRBV7-6 and TRBJ2-1; TRBD2 is a possible D gene (5 bases). V lost 5 bases and J lost 0, with 17 bases in between. Germline-derived CDR1 and CDR2 are SGHVS and FNYEAQ. The CDR3 covers 17 residues. The CDR3 loop reads CASSEDLTGNSYNEQFF. In DNA, the CDR3 is TGTGCCAGCAGCGAGGACCTGACGGGAAACTCCTACAATGAGCAGTTCTTC.

The rearrangement joins TRBV7-9 to TRBJ2-1, with TRBD1 identical over 8 bases. The CDR3 is made up of 14 amino acids. Germline values: CDR1 SEHNR, CDR2 FQNEAQ (reference sequence). Germline trimming cut 5 bases from V and 4 bases from J; bases unmatched to any gene: 4. In DNA form, the CDR3 reads TGTGCCAGCAGCCGACAGGGGATATACAATGAGCAGTTCTTC. It translates to CASSRQGIYNEQFF.

V gene TRBV2 combines with J gene TRBJ2-1; 7 nucleotides align to TRBD1. There are 15 residues in the CDR3. V was clipped by 2 bases and J by 5 bases; unmatched bases: 6. The germline gives CDR1 SNHLY, CDR2 FYNNEI. The CDR3 here is CASSELGTANNEQFF. CDR3 in DNA: TGTGCCAGCAGTGAATTGGGGACAGCTAACAATGAGCAGTTCTTC. The whole variable domain, remainder taken from reference TRBV2 and TRBJ2-1, is EPEVTQTPSHQVTQMGQEVILRCVPISNHLYFYWYRQILGQKVEFLVSFYNNEISEKSEIFDDQFSVERPDGSNFTLKIRSTKLEDSAMYFCASSELGTANNEQFFGPGTRLTVL.

V usage is TRBV4-1 and J usage is TRBJ1-2; 8 bases align to TRBD1. Trimming at V came to 1 base and at J to 4 bases, leaving 5 bases not matched to a gene. CDR1 is MGHRA, CDR2 YSYEKL, per germline. The CDR3 has 15 residues. The DNA of the CDR3 is TGCGCCAGCAGCCAAGGCCAGGGGGCAGGCTATGGCTACACCTTC. This sequence encodes CASSQGQGAGYGYTF.

This CDR3 reads CAISESYRGLETQYF. CDR3 DNA sequence: TGTGCCATCAGTGAGTCTTACAGGGGGCTGGAGACCCAGTACTTC. J is TRBJ2-5 and V is TRBV10-3; TRBD1 matches at 9 bases. This CDR3 is built from 15 residues. The germline V gene encodes CDR1 ENHRY and CDR2 SYGVKD. The trim removed 0 bases at V and 5 bases at J, leaving 4 bases unmatched.

V is TRBV7-2 and J is TRBJ2-7; 13 bases match TRBD2. Germline CDR1 and CDR2: SGHTA and FQGNSA. The CDR3 totals 18 residues. Trimming removed 3 bases from V and 5 bases from J; junction bases left unmatched: 13. CDR3 DNA: TGTGCCAGCAGCTTGAGACTAGCGGGAGGCCTACCTTCCCACGAGCAGTACTTC. This translates into CASSLRLAGGLPSHEQYF. The full variable domain, its missing parts supplied by reference TRBV7-2 and TRBJ2-7, is GAGVSQSPSNKVTEKGKDVELRCDPISGHTALYWYRQSLGQGLEFLIYFQGNSAPDKSGLPSDRFSAERTGGSVSTLTIQRTQQEDSAVYLCASSLRLAGGLPSHEQYFGPGTRLTVT.

This chain joins TRBV7-9 and TRBJ2-5; the D is unclear. The CDR3 is 15 amino acids. Trimming shortened V by 3 bases and J by 2 bases, and 13 bases separated the two germline ends. Looked up from germline, CDR1 is SEHNR and CDR2 is FQNEAQ (reference sequence). This CDR3 reads CASSLPDSLQETQYF. DNA for the CDR3: TGTGCCAGCAGCTTGCCGGATAGCCTTCAAGAGACCCAGTACTTC.

The J gene is TRBJ2-3, the V gene TRBV7-8; TRBD1 might be the D (5 bases). Germline lookup yields CDR1 SGHVS and CDR2 FQNEAQ. This CDR3 spans 13 amino acids. Between the trimmed V and J ends, which lost 1 base and 5 bases, there was a span of 7 bases. In nucleotides, the CDR3 is TGTGCCAGCAGCTTAGATGACAGAGATACGCAGTATTTT. Its translation: CASSLDDRDTQYF. Full variable domain (rest looked up from reference TRBV7-8 and TRBJ2-3): GAGVSQSPRYKVAKRGQDVALRCDPISGHVSLFWYQQALGQGPEFLTYFQNEAQLDKSGLPSDRFFAERPEGSVSTLKIQRTQQEDSAVYLCASSLDDRDTQYFGPGTRLTVL.

In this sample, this clone turned up once. This chain uses TRBV19 with TRBJ2-1; tentative D call: TRBD2 (5 bases). The V gene's germline CDR1 is LNHDA and CDR2 SQIVND (reference sequence). The CDR3 spans 14 residues. V lost 5 bases and J lost 5, with 13 bases in between. CDR3 bases: TGTGCCAGTAGTGTGAGAGCGGAAAACAATGAGCAGTTCTTC. Encoded protein: CASSVRAENNEQFF.

The chain carries TRBV6-5 and TRBJ2-7; D is uncertain. Deletions cut 0 bases from V and 0 bases from J, with 12 bases between. CDR3 length: 16 amino acids. Looked up from germline, CDR1 is MNHEY and CDR2 is SVGAGI. The CDR3 here is CASSYSFVLASYEQYF. CDR3 bases: TGTGCCAGCAGTTACTCCTTCGTCCTGGCCTCCTACGAGCAGTACTTC.

This clone was found a few times. V gene TRBV7-3 combines with J gene TRBJ1-3, with 9 bases fitting TRBD1. V lost 4 bases to trimming and J lost 2 bases; unmatched junction nucleotides: 3. Germline loops: CDR1 SGHTA, CDR2 FQGTGA. CDR3 length: 15 amino acids. The CDR3: CASSSQGAAGNTIYF. The CDR3 nucleotides are TGTGCCAGCAGCTCACAGGGGGCCGCTGGAAACACCATATATTTT.

The chain is built from TRBV5-1 and TRBJ2-3, with TRBD1 matching 10 bases. Germline values: CDR1 SGHRS, CDR2 YFSETQ. The CDR3 sequence is 15 residues long. V shed 4 bases, J shed 1 base, and the junction held 3 bases outside the gene matches. This chain's CDR3 is CASSTGQGGTDTQYF. The CDR3 region has the DNA TGCGCCAGCAGCACCGGACAGGGGGGCACAGATACGCAGTATTTT.

The chain couples TRBV15 to TRBJ1-5; TRBD1 aligns across 7 bases. This CDR3 is 15 amino acids long. Per the germline V gene, CDR1 is LNHNV and CDR2 is YYDKDF (reference sequence). The ends lost 3 bases at V and 5 bases at J; junction bases unmatched: 7. The DNA of the CDR3 is TGTGCCACCAGCAGTGACCGACAGGGCGATCAGCCCCAGCATTTT. Translating it yields CATSSDRQGDQPQHF.

CDR3 amino acids: CASTKSWGRGTDTQYF. The CDR3 region has the DNA TGTGCCAGCACCAAATCCTGGGGGCGCGGCACAGATACGCAGTATTTT. J is TRBJ2-3 and V is TRBV7-9; D is perhaps TRBD1 (6 bases). This CDR3 region has 16 residues. Trimming shortened V by 7 bases and J by 1 base, and 18 bases separated the two germline ends. From germline, CDR1 is SEHNR and CDR2 FQNEAQ (reference sequence).

This clone was seen a handful of times. V is TRBV7-8 and J is TRBJ2-7; D remains unclear. The CDR3 has 11 amino acids. Trimming shortened V by 5 bases and J by 4 bases, and 6 bases separated the two germline ends. CDR1 is SGHVS and CDR2 is FQNEAQ in the germline V gene. CDR3 protein: CASSVNYEQYF. CDR3 sequence (DNA): TGTGCCAGCAGCGTCAATTACGAGCAGTACTTC.

The chain carries TRBV7-3 and TRBJ2-1, with 12 bases lining up with TRBD2. After removal of 5 bases from V and 6 bases from J, the junction contained 5 bases not matched to a gene. This CDR3 has 15 residues. CDR1 is SGHTA and CDR2 is FQGTGA in the germline V gene. The CDR3 region has the DNA TGTGCCAGCAGCCCGCGGACTAGCGGGACCAATGAGCAGTTCTTC. Protein: CASSPRTSGTNEQFF.

The chain combines TRBV27 with TRBJ2-7; 8 positions match TRBD1. Unmatched junction bases numbered 10, after V lost 6 bases and J lost 6 bases. This CDR3 comprises 14 residues. Germline V gives CDR1 MNHEY, CDR2 SMNVEV (reference sequence). CDR3 nucleotide sequence: TGTGCCAGCAGCCTGGAGACAGGGGCTGTCGAGCAGTACTTC. Its protein product is CASSLETGAVEQYF.

The genes are TRBV6-6 and TRBJ1-6; D gene unclear. CDR1 is MNHNY, CDR2 SVGAGI, per germline (reference sequence). The V gene lost 6 bases and the J gene lost 8 bases, with 11 bases spanning the gap. The CDR3 runs to 13 residues. This chain's CDR3 is CASSLRLDSPLHF. CDR3 sequence (DNA): TGTGCCAGCAGCCTTCGACTAGATTCACCCCTCCACTTT.

Details on this clone: One end of the junction fails to match germline, which may point to a read error. The chain has TRBV7-3 and TRBJ1-6; D remains unclear. Germline CDR1 reads SGHTA; CDR2 reads FQGTGA. This CDR3 has 13 residues. CDR3 in DNA: TGTGCCAGCAGCCACTCCAATAATTCACCCCTCCACTTT. Translation: CASSHSNNSPLHF.

The V gene is TRBV27, the J gene TRBJ2-5; 8 nucleotides agree with TRBD2. Germline trimming cut 0 bases from V and 1 base from J; bases unmatched to any gene: 13. CDR1 and CDR2 from the germline V gene are MNHEY and SMNVEV (reference sequence). The CDR3 has 19 residues. CDR3 coding DNA: TGTGCCAGCAGTTTATCTCGGTCTCGGCGGGGGGTGACCCAAGAGACCCAGTACTTC. This translates into CASSLSRSRRGVTQETQYF.